This T cell receptor beta chain originates from a study of blood T cell repertoires in COVID-19. Study details: Donors in the United States, Italy and Spain gave samples during acute or convalescent COVID-19. The cDNA or gDNA used as material had been derived from T cells, B-cell-depleted T cells, or PBMCs.

Per the original methods: It was from reference gene primer amplification that nucleated cell counts were estimated. The table came from immunoSEQ multiplex PCR; TCRdb's copy has only in-frame clones and leaves some out. The DNA gave D and trimming, while V, J and clone size come from that table. The sample records under 300,000 clones, about 80% being singletons. In germline, CDR1 is SGHVS, CDR2 FQNEAQ. V gave up 3 bases and J gave up 8 bases; unmatched junction bases: 5. This CDR3 has 15 amino acids. The clonotype originates from a woman of 80 years or more with active or convalescent COVID-19. The sequenced material came from peripheral blood. This chain links TRBV7-8 with TRBJ1-4; 11 nucleotides align to TRBD1. CDR3 in amino acids: CASSFGQGAREKLFF. CDR3 coding DNA: TGTGCCAGCAGCTTCGGACAGGGGGCGAGGGAAAAACTGTTTTTT.